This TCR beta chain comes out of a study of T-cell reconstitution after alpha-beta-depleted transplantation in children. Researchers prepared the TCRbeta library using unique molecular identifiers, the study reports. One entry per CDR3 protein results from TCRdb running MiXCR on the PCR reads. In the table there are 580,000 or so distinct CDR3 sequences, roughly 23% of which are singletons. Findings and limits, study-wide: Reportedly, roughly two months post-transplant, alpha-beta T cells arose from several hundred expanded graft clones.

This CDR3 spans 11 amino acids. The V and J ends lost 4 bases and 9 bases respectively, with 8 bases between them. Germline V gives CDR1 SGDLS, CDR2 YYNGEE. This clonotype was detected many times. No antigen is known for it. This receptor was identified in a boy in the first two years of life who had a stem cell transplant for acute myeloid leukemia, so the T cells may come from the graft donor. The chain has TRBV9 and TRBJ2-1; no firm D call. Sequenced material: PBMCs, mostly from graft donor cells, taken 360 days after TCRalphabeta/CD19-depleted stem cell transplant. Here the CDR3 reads CASSPGFEQFF. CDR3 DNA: TGTGCCAGCAGCCCTGGCTTTGAGCAGTTCTTC.